This record concerns one T cell receptor beta chain sequence. This specimen belongs to a study of control samples from healthy donors and cancer patients. The CDR3 covers 14 residues. V was pared by 0 bases and J by 1 base, with 7 bases between. The V gene's germline CDR1 is SGHDT and CDR2 YYEEEE. Sequencing used immunoSEQ multiplex PCR; TCRdb keeps in-frame clones, though not all of them. In the table there are about 80,000 clones, around 92% of which are singletons. The sequenced sample consisted of blood. The rearrangement joins TRBV5-6 to TRBJ2-5; D gene unclear. This clonotype was obtained from a man aged 45-60 years in good health. The CDR3 spells CASSLGRPQETQYF. The CDR3 DNA is TGTGCCAGCAGCTTGGGGCGACCCCAAGAGACCCAGTACTTC. Filled out from reference TRBV5-6 and TRBJ2-5, the complete variable domain reads DAGVTQSPTHLIKTRGQQVTLRCSPKSGHDTVSWYQQALGQGPQFIFQYYEEEERQRGNFPDRFSGHQFPNYSSELNVNALLLGDSALYLCASSLGRPQETQYFGPGTRLLVL.